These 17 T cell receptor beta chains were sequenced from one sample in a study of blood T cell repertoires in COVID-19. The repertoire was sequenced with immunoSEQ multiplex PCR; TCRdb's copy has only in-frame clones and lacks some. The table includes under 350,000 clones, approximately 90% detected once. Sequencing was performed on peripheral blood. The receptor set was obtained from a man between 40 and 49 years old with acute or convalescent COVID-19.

The CDR3 DNA reads as TGTGCCAGCAGTGAGGAGGGTGTACGCGAAAAACTGTTTTTT. Protein product: CASSEEGVREKLFF. V and J are TRBV2 and TRBJ1-4; D is unresolved. Trimming removed 3 bases at V and 8 bases at J, with 13 bases between. The germline V gene has CDR1 SNHLY and CDR2 FYNNEI. This CDR3 has 14 residues.

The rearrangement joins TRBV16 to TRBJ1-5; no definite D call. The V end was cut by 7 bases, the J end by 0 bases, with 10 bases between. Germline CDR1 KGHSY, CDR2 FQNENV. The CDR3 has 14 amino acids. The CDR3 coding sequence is TGTGCCAGCACTTTCACAAATAGCAATCAGCCCCAGCATTTT. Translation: CASTFTNSNQPQHF. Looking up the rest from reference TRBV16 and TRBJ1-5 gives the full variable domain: GEEVAQTPKHLVRGEGQKAKLYCAPIKGHSYVFWYQQVLKNEFKFLISFQNENVFDETGMPKERFSAKCLPNSPCSLEIQATKLEDSAVYFCASTFTNSNQPQHFGDGTRLSIL.

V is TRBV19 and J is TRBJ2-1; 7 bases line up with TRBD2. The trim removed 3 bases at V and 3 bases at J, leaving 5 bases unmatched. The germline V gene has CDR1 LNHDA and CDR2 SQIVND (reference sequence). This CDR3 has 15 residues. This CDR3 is CASSITGGFYNEQFF. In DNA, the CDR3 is TGTGCCAGTAGTATCACGGGGGGATTCTACAATGAGCAGTTCTTC.

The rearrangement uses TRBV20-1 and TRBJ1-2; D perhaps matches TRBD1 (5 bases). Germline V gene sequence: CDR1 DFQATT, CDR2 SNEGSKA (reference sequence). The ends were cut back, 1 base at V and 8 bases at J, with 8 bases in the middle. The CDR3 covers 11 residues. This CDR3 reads CSARAGEGYTF. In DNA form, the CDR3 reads TGCAGTGCTAGAGCGGGGGAAGGCTACACCTTC.

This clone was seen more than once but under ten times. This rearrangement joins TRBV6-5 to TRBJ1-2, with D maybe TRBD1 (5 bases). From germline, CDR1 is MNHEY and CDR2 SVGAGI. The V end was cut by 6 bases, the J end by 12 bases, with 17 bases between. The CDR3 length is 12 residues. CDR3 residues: CASSPGLGLDTF. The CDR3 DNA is TGTGCCAGCAGCCCAGGGTTGGGTTTGGACACCTTC.

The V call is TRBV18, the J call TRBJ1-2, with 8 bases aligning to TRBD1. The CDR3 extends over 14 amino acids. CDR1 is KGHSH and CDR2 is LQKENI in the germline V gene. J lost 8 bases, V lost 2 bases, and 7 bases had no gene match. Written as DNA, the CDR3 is TGTGCCAGCTCACCAACCGGACAGGGCCGGGGCTACACCTTC. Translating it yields CASSPTGQGRGYTF.

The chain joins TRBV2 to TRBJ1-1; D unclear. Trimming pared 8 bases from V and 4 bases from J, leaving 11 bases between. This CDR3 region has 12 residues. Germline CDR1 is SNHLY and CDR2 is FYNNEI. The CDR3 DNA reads TGTGCCAGCCATCAGGCTGTCACTGAAGCTTTCTTT. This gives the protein CASHQAVTEAFF.

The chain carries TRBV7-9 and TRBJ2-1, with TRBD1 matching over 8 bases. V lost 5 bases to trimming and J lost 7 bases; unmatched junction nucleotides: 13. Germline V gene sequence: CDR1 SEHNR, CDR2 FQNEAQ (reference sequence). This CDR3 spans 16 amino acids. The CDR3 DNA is TGTGCCAGCAGCCTCAGGGGGCTAGCGCGGGCAAATGAGCAGTTCTTC. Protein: CASSLRGLARANEQFF.

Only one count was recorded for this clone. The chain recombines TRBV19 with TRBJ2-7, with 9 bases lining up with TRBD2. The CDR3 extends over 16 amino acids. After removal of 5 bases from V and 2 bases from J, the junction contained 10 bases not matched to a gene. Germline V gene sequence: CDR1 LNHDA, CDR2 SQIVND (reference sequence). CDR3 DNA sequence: TGTGCCAGTAGTCCCAGGACCCAGCGGGGGGCCTACGAGCAGTACTTC. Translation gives CASSPRTQRGAYEQYF.

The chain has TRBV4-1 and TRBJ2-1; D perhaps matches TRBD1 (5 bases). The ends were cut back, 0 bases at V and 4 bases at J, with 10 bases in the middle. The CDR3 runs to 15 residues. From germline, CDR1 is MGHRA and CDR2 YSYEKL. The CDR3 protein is CASSQEGLSYNEQFF. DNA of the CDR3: TGCGCCAGCAGCCAAGAGGGGCTGAGTTACAATGAGCAGTTCTTC.

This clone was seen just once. Written as DNA, the CDR3 is TGTGCCAGCCGGGACAGGGGCCCCAATGAGCAGTTCTTC. Its translation: CASRDRGPNEQFF. This chain links TRBV19 with TRBJ2-1; 10 nucleotides agree with TRBD1. With 9 bases clipped from V and 6 bases from J, the junction kept 5 bases outside the gene matches. Germline V lookup: CDR1 LNHDA, CDR2 SQIVND (reference sequence). The CDR3 spans 13 residues. Full variable domain (missing parts from reference TRBV19 and TRBJ2-1): DGGITQSPKYLFRKEGQNVTLSCEQNLNHDAMYWYRQDPGQGLRLIYYSQIVNDFQKGDIAEGYSVSREKKESFPLTVTSAQKNPTAFYLCASRDRGPNEQFFGPGTRLTVL.

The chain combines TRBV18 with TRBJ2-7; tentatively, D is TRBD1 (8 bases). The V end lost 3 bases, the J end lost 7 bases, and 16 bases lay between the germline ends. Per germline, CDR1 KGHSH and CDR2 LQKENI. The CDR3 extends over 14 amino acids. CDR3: CASSPGGTGKEQYF. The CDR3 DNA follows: TGTGCCAGCTCACCCGGGGGGACAGGAAAGGAGCAGTACTTC.

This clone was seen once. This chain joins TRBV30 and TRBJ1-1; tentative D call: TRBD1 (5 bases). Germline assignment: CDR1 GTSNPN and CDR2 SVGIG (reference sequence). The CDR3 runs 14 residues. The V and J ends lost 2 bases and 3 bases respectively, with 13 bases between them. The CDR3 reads CAWSIGWGDTEAFF. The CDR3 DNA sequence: TGTGCCTGGAGTATAGGGTGGGGGGACACTGAAGCTTTCTTT.

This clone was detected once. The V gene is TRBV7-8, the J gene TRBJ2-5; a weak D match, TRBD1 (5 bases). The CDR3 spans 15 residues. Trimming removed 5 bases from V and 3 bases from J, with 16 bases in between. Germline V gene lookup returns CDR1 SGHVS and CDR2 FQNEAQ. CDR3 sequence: CASSPDSVFEETQYF. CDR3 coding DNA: TGTGCCAGCAGCCCAGACAGTGTCTTCGAAGAGACCCAGTACTTC.

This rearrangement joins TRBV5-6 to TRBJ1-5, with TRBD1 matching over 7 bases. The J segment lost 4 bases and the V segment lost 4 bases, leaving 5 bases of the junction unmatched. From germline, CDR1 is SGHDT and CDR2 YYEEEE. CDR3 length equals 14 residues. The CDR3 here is CASSRLQGNQPQHF. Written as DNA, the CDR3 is TGTGCCAGCAGCCGCCTACAGGGGAATCAGCCCCAGCATTTT.

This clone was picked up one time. CDR3 protein: CASSAAGGGQPQHF. Written as DNA, the CDR3 is TGTGCCAGCAGTGCGGCAGGGGGCGGGCAGCCCCAGCATTTT. The J gene is TRBJ1-5, the V gene TRBV2; TRBD1 matches 8 bases. This CDR3 has 14 residues. CDR1 is SNHLY and CDR2 is FYNNEI in the germline V gene. Germline trimming cut 4 bases from V and 7 bases from J; bases unmatched to any gene: 6.

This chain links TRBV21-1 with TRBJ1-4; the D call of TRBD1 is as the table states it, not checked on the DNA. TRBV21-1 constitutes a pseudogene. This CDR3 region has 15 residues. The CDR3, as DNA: TGTGCCAGCAACCAATGCGTAGGGGATCCTGAAAAACTGTTTTTT. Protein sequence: CASNQCVGDPEKLFF.